This passage covers 12 T cell receptor beta chains from one sample sequenced in a study of T cells in Graves' hyperthyroidism and ophthalmopathy (dated by TCRdb to the late 2010s). Library preparation used multiplex PCR. Sequencing was performed on an Illumina HiSeq 2000. The TCR beta CDR3 regions were amplified from RNA transcripts. For the first round of RT-PCR on the TCR CDR3, the HTBI primer set was used together with the Qiagen OneStep RT-PCR kit. TCRdb passed the public sequencing reads through fastp at Q25 and MiXCR, retaining productive beta sequences. Entries that share a CDR3 protein sequence are merged under the most common genes and DNA. The sample table shows a few hundred thousand distinct CDR3 sequences, and around 20% are seen once. The ten largest clones add up to about a quarter of the sample. Sequenced material: blood. These receptors came from a man between 18 and 35 years old with Graves' hyperthyroidism.

This clonotype was detected only a few times. The chain has TRBV29-1 and TRBJ2-2; D might be TRBD1 (6 bases). Germline-derived CDR1 and CDR2 are SQVTM and ANQGSEA. V shed 3 bases and J shed 6 bases, with 11 bases lying between them. This CDR3 has 13 residues. In DNA form, the CDR3 reads TGCAGCGTTGACCCGACAGGTTCCGGGGAGCTGTTTTTT. As protein: CSVDPTGSGELFF.

This clonotype was counted a few times. A read error may account for a junction end that differs from germline. The J gene is TRBJ2-7, the V gene TRBV27; D is perhaps TRBD1 (5 bases). The CDR3 runs to 14 residues. Germline V gene lookup returns CDR1 MNHEY and CDR2 SMNVEV (reference sequence). In nucleotides, the CDR3 is TGTGCCAGCAGTTTAACAGGATCCCCCTACGAGCAGTGCTTC. Translating gives CASSLTGSPYEQCF.

This clonotype showed up many times. V is TRBV11-3 and J is TRBJ2-5, with D perhaps given as TRBD1 or TRBD2 (5 bases each). The CDR3 has 15 residues. CDR1 SGHNT and CDR2 YENEEA come from the germline V gene. Trimming removed 3 bases at V and 2 bases at J, with 13 bases between. The DNA of the CDR3 is TGTGCCAGCAGCTTGGGGATCGGGACGCAAGAGACCCAGTACTTC. This encodes CASSLGIGTQETQYF.

This clonotype showed up many times. V and J are TRBV7-2 and TRBJ1-2, with D possibly matching TRBD1 (5 bases). Trimming pared 5 bases from V and 4 bases from J, leaving 11 bases between. This CDR3 has 13 amino acids. The germline CDR1 and CDR2 sequences are SGHTA and FQGNSA. CDR3 loop: CASSADRRYGYTF. In nucleotides, the CDR3 is TGTGCCAGCAGCGCCGACAGACGCTATGGCTACACCTTC.

This clonotype was seen many times. V gene TRBV10-3 combines with J gene TRBJ2-7, with D possibly matching TRBD2 (6 bases). From germline, CDR1 is ENHRY and CDR2 SYGVKD. The CDR3 runs to 12 residues. The V gene lost 6 bases and the J gene lost 3 bases, with 9 bases spanning the gap. CDR3 sequence (DNA): TGTGCCATCAGCACCGGGAGCTACGAGCAGTACTTC. This codes for CAISTGSYEQYF.

This clonotype came up many times. V usage is TRBV12-3 or TRBV12-4 and J usage is TRBJ1-3; D is unclear. The CDR3 extends over 14 amino acids. Trimming pared 5 bases from V and 0 bases from J, leaving 8 bases between. CDR3 sequence (DNA): TGTGCCAGCAGTATCGGTAACTCTGGAAACACCATATATTTT. It is translated as CASSIGNSGNTIYF.

V usage is TRBV6-5 and J usage is TRBJ1-1, with D possibly TRBD1 on 5 matching bases. Germline CDR1 reads MNHEY; CDR2 reads SVGAGI. This CDR3 spans 17 amino acids. V was shortened by 2 bases and J by 1 base, with 17 bases between the two germline ends. CDR3 residues: CASSYTQGTGGNTEAFF. CDR3 bases: TGTGCCAGCAGTTACACCCAAGGGACGGGGGGGAACACTGAAGCTTTCTTT.

This clonotype was counted ten times or more. This chain joins TRBV20-1 and TRBJ2-7; 11 positions match TRBD1. The CDR3 length is 13 residues. V gave up 3 bases and J gave up 5 bases; unmatched junction bases: 3. Germline loops: CDR1 DFQATT, CDR2 SNEGSKA (reference sequence). The CDR3 region is CSARGQGDHEQYF. The CDR3 DNA sequence: TGCAGTGCTAGGGGACAGGGGGACCACGAGCAGTACTTC.

The table lists this clonotype with many counts. The chain has TRBV7-8 and TRBJ1-2; a weak D match, TRBD1 (6 bases). CDR3 length: 14 amino acids. Trimming shortened V by 6 bases and J by 6 bases, and 17 bases separated the two germline ends. Germline V gene lookup returns CDR1 SGHVS and CDR2 FQNEAQ. The CDR3 sequence is CASRPAGTSNGYTF. The DNA for the CDR3 is TGTGCCAGCAGACCGGCCGGGACATCCAATGGCTACACCTTC.

This clonotype was picked up many times. V gene TRBV12-3 or TRBV12-4 combines with J gene TRBJ1-2; D is unclear. CDR3 length: 13 residues. With 5 bases removed from V and 3 bases from J, the gap between germline ends came to 10 bases. The CDR3 protein is CASSPPGYYGYTF. In DNA, the CDR3 is TGTGCCAGCAGTCCACCAGGTTACTATGGCTACACCTTC.

Many counts were recorded for this clonotype. The chain has TRBV27 and TRBJ1-5, with D uncertain. V lost 6 bases to trimming and J lost 7 bases, with 16 bases between them. CDR1 is MNHEY, CDR2 SMNVEV, per germline (reference sequence). The CDR3 runs to 14 residues. Written as DNA, the CDR3 is TGTGCCAGCAGCCCTTTAGGCGGTATCCAGCCCCAGCATTTT. As protein: CASSPLGGIQPQHF.

In this sample, this clonotype turned up a few times. V and J are TRBV28 and TRBJ1-5; a possible D gene is TRBD1 (5 bases). Germline V gene lookup returns CDR1 MDHEN and CDR2 SYDVKM. V lost 4 bases to trimming and J lost 3 bases, with 13 bases between them. The CDR3 is 15 residues long. CDR3 nucleotide sequence: TGTGCCAGCAGTTCGCCTCAGGGAGTCAATCAGCCCCAGCATTTT. This translates into CASSSPQGVNQPQHF.